This T cell receptor (beta chain) appears in the sequencing data of a study of CD8 T cell repertoires and HIV-1 epitope variants (dated by TCRdb to about 2020). Regarding the complete study: Twenty-five peptides representing autologous and known Gag and Nef epitope variants were each used to stimulate T cells in separate culture wells. T cells were enriched using the EasySep Human T Cell Enrichment Kit and then co-cultured with an equal number of autologous T cell-negative cells acting as antigen-presenting cells. The epitopes tested covered three Gag epitope families plus Nef HW9 and YT9. Among the control conditions were a peptide pool of CMV, EBV and flu, the Ebola AY9 epitope serving as a negative control, and a well with no peptide. Cultures were maintained for ten to eleven days in IMDM with gentamicin, and half-media changes adding IL-2, IL-7 and IL-15 were performed on days 3 and 7. Running each culture condition in triplicate, except for one peptide done in duplicate, gave a total of approximately 83 T cell cultures. An aliquot of 1M T cells was saved as an uncultured baseline condition, separate from the roughly 80 T cell cultures.

What the authors observed across the whole study: The Nef KF9 family was recognized by five clonotypes and the HW9 family by one, and no responses to the TAALDMSHF plasma variant were observed. The study identified about 10 antigen-specific TCR beta clonotypes, 6 or 7 of which appeared to be cross-reactive for autologous or known escape epitope variants. The assay identified only TCR beta chains and indicated proliferation to antigen, not T cell function or cytokine profile.

From V the trimming removes 4 bases and from J it removes 2 bases, while the gene matches leave 5 bases of the junction unaccounted for. CDR1 SGHDT and CDR2 YYEEEE were looked up in the germline V gene. The CDR3, from cysteine to phenylalanine, totals 16 residues. Left in the record is the CDR3 DNA by itself, 48 bases read in frame from the first base. The EasySep Human CD8+ T Cell Enrichment Kit was used on day 10 to isolate CD8+ T cells from every culture. Sequencing of TCR beta CDR3 regions was performed at survey depth on the immunoSEQ platform. The QIAamp DNA micro kit was used to extract genomic DNA from every cultured and uncultured CD8+ T cell population. On the authors' methods: Samples with under 5,000 productive reads were excluded, and this exclusion removed about 7% of the 75 HIV peptide-stimulated cultures. Sequences were trimmed to CDR3 by a MANAFEST web app, and nonproductive sequences, CDR3s under 5 amino acids, and sequences not starting with C or ending with F/W were removed. For a clonotype to count as antigen-specific, the clonotype had to expand relative to the no-peptide control in at least 2 of 3 replicates at FDR 0.01, and only within one epitope family. A frequency at least fivefold higher than in wells stimulated with peptides from other epitope families was additionally required for specific clonotypes. In TCRdb, the immuneACCESS table is reduced to in-frame sequences with V and J assigned. These tables do not hold every clone; where another copy was compared, an unresolved V gene accounts for under half, and the others remain unexplained. The V and J calls and the clone size are those of that table, but D and trimming were determined from the DNA. This sample lists about 3,100 clones; 69% were detected once. The biggest ten clones account for about 42% of the sample.

About this clone itself: It has no known antigen specificity. Base-call qualities are not available, and no considerably larger clone is one nucleotide away.

The receptor was isolated from a male donor with HIV. Sample: cultured CD8+ T cells derived from PBMCs. The chain links TRBV5-6 with TRBJ2-3, with 12 bases in between that match TRBD2. The CDR3 region: CASSRLAGAITDTQYF. The sequence in DNA is TGTGCCAGCAGCAGACTAGCGGGGGCCATCACAGATACGCAGTATTTT. Here the CDR3 is joined to the reference TRBV5-6 and TRBJ2-3 genes, and the full variable domain is: DAGVTQSPTHLIKTRGQQVTLRCSPKSGHDTVSWYQQALGQGPQFIFQYYEEEERQRGNFPDRFSGHQFPNYSSELNVNALLLGDSALYLCASSRLAGAITDTQYFGPGTRLTVL.